The present TCR beta chain was sequenced within a study of T cells in localized non-small cell lung cancer. Study-wide results and caveats: Sequencing, confined to only one tumor region, leaves heterogeneity possible. A median approximately 61 of the top 100 tumor clones appeared in adjacent lung. Maximal T cell clonality occurred in uninvolved adjacent lung, with tumor ranking below it.

Libraries were prepared by immunoSEQ multiplex PCR; TCRdb keeps only in-frame clonotypes and omits some of them. The sample holds over 950 clones, roughly 25% seen once. The CDR3 consists of 14 residues. The V and J ends lost 5 bases and 2 bases respectively, with 12 bases between them. CDR1 and CDR2 from the germline V gene are SGHNT and YENEEA. Comment on this clone: Its antigen is currently unknown.

J is TRBJ1-2 and V is TRBV11-3, with TRBD1 as a possible D gene (5 bases). The sequence was obtained from a male donor aged 60 or over with stage III squamous cell lung carcinoma. The specimen was lung tumor tissue, collected before any cancer treatment. The CDR3 nucleotides read TGTGCCAGCAGCCCGAGGACACAGAACTATGGCTACACCTTC. Its translation is CASSPRTQNYGYTF.